These 31 T cell receptor beta chains were sequenced from one sample in a study of tumor-infiltrating lymphocytes in localized non-small cell lung cancer. Sequenced by immunoSEQ multiplex PCR; TCRdb stores in-frame clones only, minus some. The repertoire holds around 8,900 clones, with approximately 79% as singletons. The specimen was lung tumor tissue. All receptors come from a human donor with non-small cell lung cancer.

The rearrangement uses TRBV7-3 and TRBJ2-3; D assignment may be TRBD1 or TRBD2 (5 bases each). The CDR3 is 15 amino acids. Trimming left V 2 bases short and J 2 bases short, with 11 bases between. Germline V CDR1 and CDR2: SGHTA, FQGTGA. DNA for the CDR3: TGTGCCAGCAGCTTAGGGGGACCTAACACAGATACGCAGTATTTT. This codes for CASSLGGPNTDTQYF.

The chain is built from TRBV27 and TRBJ1-1; D perhaps matches TRBD1 (5 bases). The germline CDR1 and CDR2 sequences are MNHEY and SMNVEV (reference sequence). Trimming shortened V by 6 bases and J by 5 bases, and 13 bases separated the two germline ends. The CDR3 runs to 13 residues. CDR3 protein: CASRSGPGTEAFF. For the CDR3, the DNA is TGTGCCAGCAGATCAGGGCCCGGGACTGAAGCTTTCTTT.

V usage is TRBV29-1 and J usage is TRBJ1-2; D not certain. V was trimmed by 1 base and J by 3 bases, leaving 6 bases between them. The CDR3 is made up of 12 amino acids. Germline-derived CDR1 and CDR2 are SQVTM and ANQGSEA. The CDR3 DNA sequence: TGCAGCGTTGAAGGGGGTGACTATGGCTACACCTTC. Protein product: CSVEGGDYGYTF.

The chain combines TRBV29-1 with TRBJ2-3; TRBD1 or TRBD2 may be the D gene (5 bases each). This CDR3 is built from 10 residues. The V gene's germline CDR1 is SQVTM and CDR2 ANQGSEA. The V and J ends lost 7 bases and 6 bases respectively, with 8 bases between them. CDR3 sequence reads: CSAREDTQYF. CDR3 nucleotides: TGCAGCGCCAGGGAGGATACGCAGTATTTT.

This clone was picked up a small number of times. CDR3 nucleotides: TGTGCCAGTAGTATAAGACAGGGGAGCATTGGCACTGAAGCTTTCTTT. Protein product: CASSIRQGSIGTEAFF. The chain combines TRBV19 with TRBJ1-1, with 8 bases matching TRBD1. V trimming: 2 bases; J trimming: 4 bases; junction bases outside the gene matches: 9. Germline CDR1 LNHDA, CDR2 SQIVND (reference sequence). CDR3 length equals 16 residues. The whole variable domain, filled in from reference TRBV19 and TRBJ1-1, reads DGGITQSPKYLFRKEGQNVTLSCEQNLNHDAMYWYRQDPGQGLRLIYYSQIVNDFQKGDIAEGYSVSREKKESFPLTVTSAQKNPTAFYLCASSIRQGSIGTEAFFGQGTRLTVV.

V usage is TRBV2 and J usage is TRBJ2-1, with TRBD2 matching 7 bases. The germline V gene has CDR1 SNHLY and CDR2 FYNNEI. The ends lost 11 bases at V and 8 bases at J; junction bases unmatched: 15. This CDR3 region has 14 residues. The CDR3 region is CALPVAGLKDEQFF. CDR3 DNA sequence: TGTGCCCTCCCCGTAGCGGGTTTGAAAGATGAGCAGTTCTTC.

V is TRBV27 and J is TRBJ2-1; no clear D. Germline assignment: CDR1 MNHEY and CDR2 SMNVEV (reference sequence). The V gene lost 5 bases and the J gene lost 7 bases, with 3 bases spanning the gap. This CDR3 contains 10 residues. The CDR3 sequence: CASSVNEQFF. CDR3 DNA sequence: TGTGCCAGCAGTGTTAATGAGCAGTTCTTC.

CDR3 in amino acids: CACNPNSGIREKLFF. The DNA for the CDR3 is TGTGCCTGTAACCCTAACAGCGGGATACGGGAAAAACTGTTTTTT. J is TRBJ1-4 and V is TRBV30; no reliable D call. Deletions cut 6 bases from V and 8 bases from J, with 22 bases between. This CDR3 has 15 amino acids. Germline CDR1 reads GTSNPN; CDR2 reads SVGIG (reference sequence).

CDR3 DNA sequence: TGTGCCAGCAGCTTGGCCAGTAGAGGGTATAGCAATCAGCCCCAGCATTTT. It encodes CASSLASRGYSNQPQHF. The V and J genes are TRBV5-5 and TRBJ1-5; D unresolved. The CDR3 extends over 17 amino acids. Per germline, CDR1 SGHKS and CDR2 YYEKEE (reference sequence). Trimming removed 0 bases from V and 0 bases from J, with 13 bases in between.

The chain joins TRBV5-6 to TRBJ1-1; D gene ambiguous. Germline-derived CDR1 and CDR2 are SGHDT and YYEEEE. V lost 0 bases and J 5 bases, leaving 8 bases between the germline ends. This CDR3 comprises 13 residues. CDR3 in amino acids: CASSLGGWTEAFF. The CDR3 coding sequence is TGTGCCAGCAGCTTGGGGGGTTGGACTGAAGCTTTCTTT.

V and J are TRBV10-3 and TRBJ2-1, with TRBD2 matching over 11 bases. Germline assignment: CDR1 ENHRY and CDR2 SYGVKD. CDR3 length: 17 residues. V trimming: 2 bases; J trimming: 4 bases; junction bases outside the gene matches: 7. CDR3 sequence: CAISERLAGGSYNEQFF. The CDR3 coding sequence is TGTGCCATCAGTGAGCGGCTAGCGGGGGGTTCGTACAATGAGCAGTTCTTC.

This clone was detected once. This rearrangement joins TRBV29-1 to TRBJ2-7, with a weak D call TRBD2 (5 bases). The CDR3 is 13 residues long. The V and J ends lost 4 bases and 5 bases respectively, with 15 bases between them. Germline lookup yields CDR1 SQVTM and CDR2 ANQGSEA. CDR3 sequence: CSVVRGNGNEQYF. The CDR3 DNA is TGCAGCGTTGTTCGGGGTAATGGGAACGAGCAGTACTTC.

V gene TRBV9 combines with J gene TRBJ2-7, with 11 bases fitting TRBD1. Unmatched junction bases numbered 7, after V lost 4 bases and J lost 4 bases. Germline V gene sequence: CDR1 SGDLS, CDR2 YYNGEE. This CDR3 has 15 residues. CDR3 sequence (DNA): TGTGCCAGCAGCCCTTGGACAGGGGGCCCGTACGAGCAGTACTTC. As protein: CASSPWTGGPYEQYF.

This clone was recorded once. The chain joins TRBV7-9 to TRBJ2-2; 9 bases line up with TRBD1. This CDR3 has 14 residues. CDR1 is SEHNR, CDR2 FQNEAQ, per germline (reference sequence). With 7 bases clipped from V and 7 bases from J, the junction kept 7 bases outside the gene matches. The CDR3 DNA reads as TGTGCCAGCATCCTTACAGGGGGCAGCGGGGAGCTGTTTTTT. This gives the protein CASILTGGSGELFF.

The chain's CDR3 is CASSPQGHGYTF. The CDR3 DNA reads as TGCGCCAGCAGCCCCCAGGGGCACGGCTACACCTTC. This chain connects TRBV5-1 to TRBJ1-2, with D maybe TRBD1 (6 bases). The CDR3 has 12 amino acids. V was clipped by 4 bases and J by 8 bases, with 12 bases between them. The germline V gene encodes CDR1 SGHRS and CDR2 YFSETQ.

V gene TRBV19 combines with J gene TRBJ2-2; D possibly corresponds to TRBD1 (6 bases). The CDR3 extends over 15 amino acids. The V end was cut by 8 bases, the J end by 4 bases, with 17 bases between. CDR1 and CDR2 (germline): LNHDA, SQIVND (reference sequence). The CDR3 spells CASANRVSITGELFF. Here the CDR3 DNA reads TGTGCCAGTGCGAACAGGGTTTCGATCACCGGGGAGCTGTTTTTT.

This sequence joins TRBV4-2 and TRBJ2-1; 9 bases line up with TRBD1. CDR3 length: 16 amino acids. CDR1 LGHNA and CDR2 YNFKEQ come from the germline V gene. The V gene end was trimmed by 0 bases and the J gene end by 4 bases; junction bases not matched to a gene: 4. The CDR3 here is CASSQDWDREYNEQFF. The DNA of the CDR3 is TGTGCCAGCAGCCAAGATTGGGACAGGGAATACAATGAGCAGTTCTTC.

Only a few counts were recorded for this clone. The chain carries TRBV25-1 and TRBJ2-2; 7 bases line up with TRBD2. V dropped 7 bases and J dropped 3; count of bases not matched to a gene: 2. Germline-derived CDR1 and CDR2 are MGHDK and SYGVNS. The CDR3 totals 13 residues. The CDR3 sequence is CASTSGYTGELFF. The CDR3 DNA follows: TGTGCCAGCACTAGCGGATACACCGGGGAGCTGTTTTTT.

This clone was counted only a few times. The CDR3 region is CASSRLGLAGGQDTQYF. The CDR3 nucleotides are TGTGCCAGCAGCAGACTTGGACTAGCGGGGGGGCAAGATACGCAGTATTTT. The chain employs TRBV7-3 and TRBJ2-3; 15 nucleotides line up with TRBD2. The germline CDR1 and CDR2 sequences are SGHTA and FQGTGA. Trimming cost V 5 bases and J 5 bases; bases outside gene matches: 8. The CDR3 runs 17 residues.

This chain uses TRBV27 with TRBJ1-2; the match to TRBD1 covers 8 bases. CDR3 length: 13 amino acids. Germline CDR1 MNHEY, CDR2 SMNVEV (reference sequence). V trimming: 5 bases; J trimming: 4 bases; junction bases outside the gene matches: 3. The CDR3 is CASSLGQGYGYTF. The CDR3 DNA reads as TGTGCCAGCAGTCTCGGACAGGGCTATGGCTACACCTTC.

The rearrangement uses TRBV29-1 and TRBJ1-3; D is unclear. The germline gives CDR1 SQVTM, CDR2 ANQGSEA. This CDR3 is 11 amino acids long. Trimming removed 5 bases at V and 0 bases at J, with 2 bases between. The CDR3 nucleotides are TGCAGCGTTCACTCTGGAAACACCATATATTTT. This codes for CSVHSGNTIYF.

The CDR3 coding sequence is TGTGCCATCAGGGGTCAGGGACAGGTTTCGGGGGAGCAGTACTTC. It yields the protein CAIRGQGQVSGEQYF. The gene calls are TRBV10-3 and TRBJ2-7; TRBD1 aligns across 8 bases. The germline gives CDR1 ENHRY, CDR2 SYGVKD. V trimming: 6 bases; J trimming: 7 bases; junction bases outside the gene matches: 14. This CDR3 has 15 amino acids.

The chain links TRBV19 to TRBJ1-2; 8 nucleotides line up with TRBD1. The CDR3 is 14 amino acids. V dropped 4 bases and J dropped 4; count of bases not matched to a gene: 5. Germline loops: CDR1 LNHDA, CDR2 SQIVND (reference sequence). The CDR3: CASSTTGVSYGYTF. The CDR3 bases are TGTGCCAGTAGTACGACAGGGGTCTCCTATGGCTACACCTTC.

The J gene is TRBJ2-2, the V gene TRBV29-1; D not resolved. The V gene's germline CDR1 is SQVTM and CDR2 ANQGSEA. V gave up 2 bases and J gave up 6 bases, with 7 bases separating them. The CDR3 contains 12 residues. The CDR3 here is CSVEKSPGELFF. CDR3 DNA sequence: TGCAGCGTTGAAAAGAGCCCCGGGGAGCTGTTTTTT.

By sample fraction, this clone is medium-sized. The rearrangement links TRBV15 to TRBJ1-1; TRBD1 agrees at 9 bases. V was pared by 4 bases and J by 1 base, with 10 bases of the junction left unmatched. CDR3 size: 17 residues. Germline values: CDR1 LNHNV, CDR2 YYDKDF (reference sequence). The CDR3 region has the DNA TGTGCCACCAGCATAGGATGGAAGACAGGGGGGAACACTGAAGCTTTCTTT. This translates into CATSIGWKTGGNTEAFF.

This clone was detected only once. The chain recombines TRBV7-3 with TRBJ2-1; D is unclear. Germline V CDR1 and CDR2: SGHTA, FQGTGA. The CDR3 has 14 amino acids. V was trimmed by 3 bases and J by 0 bases, leaving 6 bases between them. In DNA, the CDR3 is TGTGCCAGCAGCTTTGACTCCTCCTACAATGAGCAGTTCTTC. Translation: CASSFDSSYNEQFF. The full variable domain, in which reference TRBV7-3 and TRBJ2-1 provide the parts outside the CDR3, is GAGVSQTPSNKVTEKGKYVELRCDPISGHTALYWYRQSLGQGPEFLIYFQGTGAADDSGLPNDRFFAVRPEGSVSTLKIQRTERGDSAVYLCASSFDSSYNEQFFGPGTRLTVL.

This clone was counted a few times. The DNA of the CDR3 is TGTGCCAGCTCACCTGTCTTAGGGAGAGAGACCCAGTACTTC. The encoded protein is CASSPVLGRETQYF. The V gene is TRBV18, the J gene TRBJ2-5; maybe TRBD2 (5 bases). CDR1 and CDR2 (germline): KGHSH, LQKENI. Trimming stripped 3 bases from V and 4 bases from J, with 12 bases between. The CDR3 runs 14 residues.

The chain links TRBV5-4 to TRBJ2-1; TRBD2 aligns across 9 bases. CDR1 is SGHNT and CDR2 is YYREEE in the germline V gene (reference sequence). The V segment lost 0 bases and the J segment 7 bases; nucleotides outside the gene matches: 8. This CDR3 has 16 amino acids. The CDR3 DNA sequence: TGTGCCAGCAGCTTGGACGGGCGCGGGGGGGGAAATGAGCAGTTCTTC. It encodes CASSLDGRGGGNEQFF.

The rearrangement joins TRBV6-5 to TRBJ2-7; D perhaps matches TRBD1 (5 bases). Trimming removed 4 bases at V and 7 bases at J, with 14 bases between. Germline V lookup: CDR1 MNHEY, CDR2 SVGAGI. The CDR3 totals 13 residues. The chain's CDR3 is CASSSVVRTEQYF. The CDR3, as DNA: TGTGCCAGCAGTTCAGTGGTAAGGACAGAGCAGTACTTC.

This sequence joins TRBV18 and TRBJ1-1, with 10 bases lining up with TRBD1. There are 15 residues in the CDR3. The germline CDR1 and CDR2 sequences are KGHSH and LQKENI. Losses at the gene ends were 3 bases for V and 1 base for J; bases not matched to a gene: 2. The CDR3 reads CASSPGQGSNTEAFF. The CDR3 region has the DNA TGTGCCAGCTCACCGGGACAGGGGTCGAACACTGAAGCTTTCTTT.

The sample holds a few counts of this clone. V and J are TRBV2 and TRBJ2-2; D possibly corresponds to TRBD1 (5 bases). V lost 7 bases and J lost 8, with 17 bases in between. Germline V gene data show CDR1 as SNHLY and CDR2 as FYNNEI. The CDR3 covers 14 residues. The CDR3 loop reads CASKGQGPGGELFF. CDR3 sequence (DNA): TGTGCCAGCAAAGGCCAGGGCCCTGGAGGGGAGCTGTTTTTT. Full variable domain (outside the CDR3, taken from reference TRBV2 and TRBJ2-2): EPEVTQTPSHQVTQMGQEVILRCVPISNHLYFYWYRQILGQKVEFLVSFYNNEISEKSEIFDDQFSVERPDGSNFTLKIRSTKLEDSAMYFCASKGQGPGGELFFGEGSRLTVL.